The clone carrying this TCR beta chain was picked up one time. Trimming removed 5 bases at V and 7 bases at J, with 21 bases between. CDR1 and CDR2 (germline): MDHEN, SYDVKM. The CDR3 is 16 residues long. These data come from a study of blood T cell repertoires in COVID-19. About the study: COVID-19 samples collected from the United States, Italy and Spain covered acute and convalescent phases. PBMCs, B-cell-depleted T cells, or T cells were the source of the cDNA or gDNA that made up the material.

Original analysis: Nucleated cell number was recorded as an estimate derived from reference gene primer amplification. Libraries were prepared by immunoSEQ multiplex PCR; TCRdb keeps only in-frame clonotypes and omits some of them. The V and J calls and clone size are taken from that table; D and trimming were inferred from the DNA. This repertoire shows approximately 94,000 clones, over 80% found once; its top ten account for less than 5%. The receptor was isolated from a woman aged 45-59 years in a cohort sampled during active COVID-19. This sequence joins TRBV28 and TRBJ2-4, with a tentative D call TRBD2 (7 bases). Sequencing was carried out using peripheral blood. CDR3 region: CASSTSGGGRYNIQYF. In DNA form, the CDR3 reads TGTGCCAGCAGTACCTCGGGGGGCGGGAGATATAACATTCAGTACTTC.